This T cell receptor (beta chain) was recorded in a study of cytomegalovirus exposure and HLA in healthy donors. PCR primers comprised 60 Vbeta and 13 Jbeta primers. Only in-frame clones appear in the TCRdb table, and some are missing; sequencing was by immunoSEQ multiplex PCR. This table has about 78,000 clones, over 60% appearing once. Study observations and caveats: TCR beta chains associated with HLA were, in a later analysis, more clonally expanded than equally common others. It was reportedly the case that the classifier diagnosed cytomegalovirus status with high specificity and sensitivity.

This clone is medium-sized by share. The antigen is undetermined. The germline gives CDR1 MGHRA, CDR2 YSYEKL. The CDR3 is 16 amino acids. V lost 1 base to trimming and J lost 4 bases; unmatched junction nucleotides: 5. The origin of this receptor is a male donor in good health and CMV-seronegative. This chain links TRBV4-1 with TRBJ1-1; 11 bases fit TRBD1. The sequencing input was PBMCs. The CDR3, as DNA: TGCGCCAGCAGCCAAGTTCTTGGGACAGGGGGCACTGAAGCTTTCTTT. Translated, it gives CASSQVLGTGGTEAFF.